This T cell receptor beta chain was captured in a study of T-cell reconstitution after alpha-beta-depleted transplantation in children. The germline V and J ends were trimmed by 3 bases and 11 bases, with 13 bases remaining between them. This CDR3 is built from 12 residues. Per the germline V gene, CDR1 is SGDLS and CDR2 is YYNGEE. Unique molecular identifiers were incorporated when the TCRbeta library was constructed. TCRdb independently ran MiXCR on the PCR reads; one entry per CDR3 protein. The repertoire holds around 400,000 distinct CDR3 sequences, roughly a tenth seen once, with over 4.5% in the top ten.

The source was PBMCs from the stem cell graft donor, collected from the stem cell graft. The sequence was collected from a human donor who donated a stem cell graft to a child with acute myeloid leukemia. The V and J genes are TRBV9 and TRBJ2-3, with D possibly matching TRBD2 (6 bases). The CDR3 spells CASSAVGSGQYF. In DNA, the CDR3 is TGTGCCAGCAGCGCTGTCGGGAGTGGGCAGTATTTT.